A selection of T cell receptor beta chains follows, all from one sample in a study of graft-versus-host responses after intestinal transplantation. The data were produced by immunoSEQ multiplex PCR, yet TCRdb's version contains in-frame clones alone and is incomplete. The data show about 36,000 clones, approximately 94% seen once. Their recognized antigens are unknown. The starting material was unstimulated CD4+ T cells sorted from spleen or lymph node cells, obtained before transplant. These receptors originate from a human donor who was the organ donor for an intestinal transplant. CDR3s include the opening cysteine and the closing phenylalanine or tryptophan. The D gene is left open where the match is weak. The size of a clone is reported for some rows only, either as once, few or many, or as a class for expanded clones.

cdr3_aa cdr3_nt v_call d_call j_call clone_size
CASSPGQGRGTGELFF TGTGCTAGCAGCCCAGGCCAGGGCCGGGGGACCGGGGAGCTGTTTTTT TRBV7-7 . TRBJ2-2 .
CASSLGHTYEQYF TGTGCCAGCAGCTTGGGACATACCTACGAGCAGTACTTC TRBV7-8 . TRBJ2-7 .
CASSYANRGNSPLHF TGTGCCAGCAGTTACGCGAACAGGGGGAATTCACCCCTCCACTTT TRBV6-6 TRBD1 TRBJ1-6 .
CASSLARTGATSTF TGTGCCAGCAGCTTAGCCCGGACAGGGGCCACTTCGACCTTC TRBV7-9 TRBD1 TRBJ1-2 .
CASSAPGLAATGELFF TGTGCCAGTAGTGCTCCGGGACTAGCGGCCACCGGGGAGCTGTTTTTT TRBV19 TRBD2 TRBJ2-2 .
CASNQGGPFSNQPQHF TGTGCCAGTAATCAGGGGGGCCCTTTCTCCAATCAGCCCCAGCATTTT TRBV5-5 TRBD1 TRBJ1-5 .
CASSDLEGTQQYF TGTGCCAGCAGTGACCTGGAGGGGACACAGCAGTACTTC TRBV6-1 . TRBJ2-7 .
CASSGGRGYGYTF TGTGCCAGTAGTGGGGGACGGGGCTATGGCTACACCTTC TRBV19 . TRBJ1-2 .
CASQGLAGPDTQYF TGCGCCAGCCAGGGACTAGCGGGGCCAGATACGCAGTATTTT TRBV4-1 TRBD2 TRBJ2-3 .
CASSFPEGTQYF TGTGCCAGCAGCTTCCCCGAGGGGACCCAGTACTTC TRBV7-9 . TRBJ2-5 once
CASSPQSTRQVFGYTF TGTGCCAGCTCACCACAATCCACGCGACAGGTGTTTGGCTACACCTTC TRBV18 . TRBJ1-2 .
CASSFQRGNTGELFF TGTGCCAGCAGCTTCCAGCGGGGGAACACCGGGGAGCTGTTTTTT TRBV7-2 TRBD2 TRBJ2-2 .
CSSRAGSTDTQYF TGCAGCTCTCGGGCAGGGAGCACAGATACGCAGTATTTT TRBV29-1 . TRBJ2-3 .
CAWRAGLAGRETQYF TGTGCCTGGAGAGCGGGACTAGCGGGGAGAGAGACCCAGTACTTC TRBV30 TRBD2 TRBJ2-5 .
CASSPRDRAYEQYF TGCGCCAGCAGCCCCCGGGACAGGGCCTACGAGCAGTACTTC TRBV4-1 TRBD1 TRBJ2-7 once
CATSSGAIPPTDTQYF TGTGCCACCAGCTCGGGGGCCATTCCCCCCACAGATACGCAGTATTTT TRBV15 . TRBJ2-3 .
CAWKGRGVPATNEKLFF TGTGCCTGGAAGGGCAGGGGAGTCCCTGCAACTAATGAAAAACTGTTTTTT TRBV30 . TRBJ1-4 .
CASSLSTGYTGELFF TGTGCCAGCAGTTTGTCGACAGGGTACACCGGGGAGCTGTTTTTT TRBV27 TRBD1 TRBJ2-2 .
CASRIYRGEAYGYTF TGTGCCAGCAGGATATACAGGGGGGAAGCTTATGGCTACACCTTC TRBV6-1 TRBD1 TRBJ1-2 .
CASRPSGIGETQYF TGTGCCAGCAGACCCTCGGGGATTGGAGAGACCCAGTACTTC TRBV6-5 . TRBJ2-5 .
CASSSFGGGTDTQYF TGTGCCAGCAGCTCCTTTGGTGGGGGTACAGATACGCAGTATTTT TRBV5-6 . TRBJ2-3 .
CSALRAEKLFF TGCAGTGCCCTCCGAGCGGAAAAACTGTTTTTT TRBV20-1 . TRBJ1-4 .
CASSGGVDSSYEQYF TGTGCCAGCAGCGGTGGGGTGGACAGCTCCTACGAGCAGTACTTC TRBV6-1 . TRBJ2-7 .
CASARANEAFF TGTGCCAGCGCCCGGGCCAACGAAGCTTTCTTT TRBV6-5 . TRBJ1-1 .
CASSPPVGGRTNEKLFF TGTGCCAGCTCACCACCCGTCGGCGGGAGAACTAATGAAAAACTGTTTTTT TRBV18 . TRBJ1-4 .